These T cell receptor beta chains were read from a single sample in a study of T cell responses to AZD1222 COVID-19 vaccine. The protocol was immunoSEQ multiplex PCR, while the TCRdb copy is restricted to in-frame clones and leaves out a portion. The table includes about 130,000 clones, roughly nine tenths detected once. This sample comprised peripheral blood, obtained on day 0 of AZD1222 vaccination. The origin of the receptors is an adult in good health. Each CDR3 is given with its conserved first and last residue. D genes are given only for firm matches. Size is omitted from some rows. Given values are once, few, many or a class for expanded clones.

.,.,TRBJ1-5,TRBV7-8,CASSLEQPDQPQHF,TGTGCCAGCAGCTTAGAACAGCCAGATCAGCCCCAGCATTTT
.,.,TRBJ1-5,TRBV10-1,CASRQYGNQPQHF,TGCGCCAGCAGACAGTACGGCAATCAGCCCCAGCATTTT
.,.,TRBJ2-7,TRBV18,CASSPREFYEQYF,TGTGCCAGCTCACCCCGGGAATTCTACGAGCAGTACTTC
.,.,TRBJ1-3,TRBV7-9,CASSLPPGAENTIYF,TGTGCCAGCAGCTTACCGCCCGGGGCTGAAAACACCATATATTTT
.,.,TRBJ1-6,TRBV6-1,CASSDPGRASPLHF,TGTGCCAGCAGTGACCCGGGGAGGGCCTCACCCCTCCACTTT
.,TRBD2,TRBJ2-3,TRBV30,CAWTREWTSGFTDTQYF,TGTGCCTGGACCAGGGAATGGACTAGCGGCTTCACAGATACGCAGTATTTT
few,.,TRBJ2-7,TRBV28,CASSLGQSSYEQYF,TGTGCCAGCAGTTTAGGGCAGAGCTCCTACGAGCAGTACTTC
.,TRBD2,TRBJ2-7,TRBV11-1,CASSLADSGTRTYEQYF,TGTGCCAGCAGCTTAGCTGACTCCGGGACTAGGACCTACGAGCAGTACTTC
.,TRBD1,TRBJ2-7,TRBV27,CASSLTGRHEQYF,TGTGCCAGCAGTTTGACAGGGCGCCACGAGCAGTACTTC
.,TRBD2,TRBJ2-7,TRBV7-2,CASSLLGLAGGYEQYF,TGTGCCAGCAGCCTATTGGGACTAGCGGGGGGCTACGAGCAGTACTTC
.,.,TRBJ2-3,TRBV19,CASSTPYEGRDTQYF,TGTGCCAGTAGTACACCTTATGAGGGGCGAGATACGCAGTATTTT
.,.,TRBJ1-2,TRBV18,CASSPVWDNYGYTF,TGTGCCAGCTCACCAGTGTGGGACAACTATGGCTACACCTTC
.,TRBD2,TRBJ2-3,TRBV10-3,CAISEGTSGTDTQYF,TGTGCCATCAGTGAAGGGACTAGCGGCACAGATACGCAGTATTTT
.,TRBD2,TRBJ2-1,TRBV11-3,CASSLVTSGGLRNEQFF,TGTGCCAGCAGCTTAGTGACTAGCGGGGGTCTCAGAAATGAGCAGTTCTTC
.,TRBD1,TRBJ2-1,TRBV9,CASSVGQGIINEQFF,TGTGCCAGCAGCGTAGGACAGGGGATCATCAATGAGCAGTTCTTC
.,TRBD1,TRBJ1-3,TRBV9,CASSGISWTGIYF,TGTGCCAGCAGCGGGATCTCCTGGACAGGCATATATTTT
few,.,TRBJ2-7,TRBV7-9,CASSGQRIYEQYF,TGTGCCAGCAGCGGACAGAGAATCTACGAGCAGTACTTC
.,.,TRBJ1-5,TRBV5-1,CASSLAGASNQPQHF,TGCGCCAGCAGCTTAGCAGGGGCAAGCAATCAGCCCCAGCATTTT
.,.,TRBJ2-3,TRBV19,CASSRLQGFRTDTQYF,TGTGCCAGTAGCAGACTCCAGGGGTTCCGGACAGATACGCAGTATTTT
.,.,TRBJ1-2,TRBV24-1,CATSDGRYYGYTF,TGTGCCACCAGTGATGGACGGTATTATGGCTACACCTTC
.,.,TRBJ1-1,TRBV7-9,CASSHSTDLNTEAFF,TGTGCCAGCAGCCACTCCACGGATCTGAACACTGAAGCTTTCTTT
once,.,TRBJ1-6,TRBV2,CASSLLTGGNSPLHF,TGTGCCAGCAGCCTCCTAACGGGAGGTAATTCACCCCTCCACTTT
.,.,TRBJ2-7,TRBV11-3,CASTLGSVSF,TGTGCCAGCACGCTCGGTTCAGTATCCTTC
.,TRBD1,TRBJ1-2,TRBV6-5,CASRRQGGSGYTF,TGTGCCAGCAGGAGACAGGGTGGGAGTGGCTACACCTTC
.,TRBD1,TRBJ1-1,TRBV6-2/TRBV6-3,CASSYSPGTGKNTEAFF,TGTGCCAGCAGTTACTCACCCGGGACAGGGAAGAACACTGAAGCTTTCTTT
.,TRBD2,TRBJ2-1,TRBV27,CASSAGLAGINEQFF,TGTGCCAGCAGCGCGGGACTAGCGGGAATCAATGAGCAGTTCTTC
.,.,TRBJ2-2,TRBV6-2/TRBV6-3,CASSYVPGHLWAGELFF,TGTGCCAGCAGTTACGTCCCGGGACACTTATGGGCCGGGGAGCTGTTTTTT
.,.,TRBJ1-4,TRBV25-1,CASSELVETTNEKLFF,TGTGCCAGCAGTGAACTTGTCGAAACAACTAATGAAAAACTGTTTTTT
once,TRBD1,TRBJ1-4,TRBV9,CASSVGSLQGANEKLFF,TGTGCCAGCAGCGTAGGCTCGCTACAGGGGGCTAATGAAAAACTGTTTTTT
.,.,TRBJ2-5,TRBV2,CAISSGRETQYF,TGTGCCATCTCCTCGGGCAGGGAGACCCAGTACTTC
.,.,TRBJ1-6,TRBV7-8,CASSLFGTSSYNSPLHF,TGTGCCAGCAGCTTATTCGGGACCAGCTCCTATAATTCACCCCTCCACTTT
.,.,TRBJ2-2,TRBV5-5,CASSLQTTGELFF,TGTGCCAGCAGCTTGCAGACCACCGGGGAGCTGTTTTTT
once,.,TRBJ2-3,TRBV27,CASSSSWVTDTQYF,TGTGCCAGCAGTTCATCGTGGGTCACAGATACGCAGTATTTT
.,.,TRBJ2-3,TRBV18,CASSLQTYTDTQYF,TGTGCCAGCTCACTCCAGACCTACACAGATACGCAGTATTTT
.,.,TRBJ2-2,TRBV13,CASSAVTGELFF,TGTGCCAGCAGCGCCGTCACCGGGGAGCTGTTTTTT
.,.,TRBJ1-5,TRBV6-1,CASSDLSRGNQPQHF,TGTGCCAGCAGTGATTTGTCTAGGGGCAATCAGCCCCAGCATTTT
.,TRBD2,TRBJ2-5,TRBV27,CASSSQRGQETQYF,TGTGCCAGCAGTTCCCAGCGGGGCCAAGAGACCCAGTACTTC
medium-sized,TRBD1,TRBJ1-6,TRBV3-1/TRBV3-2,CASSQGTGFSPLHF,TGTGCCAGCAGCCAAGGGACAGGGTTTTCACCCCTCCACTTT
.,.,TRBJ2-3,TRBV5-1,CASSLRPGSTDTQYF,TGCGCCAGCAGCTTGCGCCCGGGGAGCACAGATACGCAGTATTTT
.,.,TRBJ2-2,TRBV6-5,CASRLGARAGELFF,TGTGCCAGCCGACTCGGAGCGAGGGCCGGGGAGCTGTTTTTT
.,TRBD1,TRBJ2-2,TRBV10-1,CASSGGTGSNTGELFF,TGCGCCAGCAGTGGAGGGACAGGATCGAACACCGGGGAGCTGTTTTTT
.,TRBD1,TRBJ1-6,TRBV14,CASSQAQGLGSPLHF,TGTGCCAGCAGCCAAGCACAGGGGCTGGGTTCACCCCTCCACTTT
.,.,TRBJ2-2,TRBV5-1,CASSLVRAANTGELFF,TGCGCCAGCAGCTTGGTCCGGGCCGCGAACACCGGGGAGCTGTTTTTT
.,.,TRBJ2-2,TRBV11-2,CASRFYTGELFF,TGTGCCAGCAGATTCTACACCGGGGAGCTGTTTTTT
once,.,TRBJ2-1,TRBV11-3,CASSLGGSEQFF,TGTGCCAGCAGCTTAGGAGGGTCTGAGCAGTTCTTC
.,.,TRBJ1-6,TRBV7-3,CASSLGTDGSPLHF,TGTGCCAGCAGCTTAGGGACCGACGGTTCACCCCTCCACTTT
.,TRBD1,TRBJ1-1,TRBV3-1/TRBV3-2,CASSDSGQGDAEAFF,TGTGCCAGCAGCGATTCAGGACAGGGAGACGCTGAAGCTTTCTTT
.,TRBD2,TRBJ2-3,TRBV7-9,CASSPEVAGGYTDTQYF,TGTGCCAGCAGCCCCGAGGTAGCGGGGGGGTACACAGATACGCAGTATTTT
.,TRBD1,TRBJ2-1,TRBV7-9,CASSLPRTGRVGNEQFF,TGTGCCAGCAGCCTTCCACGGACAGGGCGGGTTGGAAATGAGCAGTTCTTC
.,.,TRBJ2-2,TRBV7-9,CASSMEPGGGGGELFF,TGTGCCAGCAGCATGGAACCGGGAGGGGGCGGCGGGGAGCTGTTTTTT
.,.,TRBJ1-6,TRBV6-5,CASSYPGSSPLHF,TGTGCCAGCAGTTATCCGGGAAGTTCACCCCTCCACTTT
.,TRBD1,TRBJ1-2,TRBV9,CASSLGQEDYGYTF,TGTGCCAGCAGCCTTGGACAGGAAGACTATGGCTACACCTTC
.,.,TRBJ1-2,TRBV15,CATSRGTAAAGYTF,TGTGCCACCAGCAGAGGGACCGCTGCAGCTGGCTACACCTTC
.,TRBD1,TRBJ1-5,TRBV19,CASGPQGAGDQPQHF,TGTGCCAGTGGGCCCCAGGGGGCAGGGGATCAGCCCCAGCATTTT
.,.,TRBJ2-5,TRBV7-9,CASSLMAMETQYF,TGTGCCAGCAGCTTAATGGCGATGGAGACCCAGTACTTC
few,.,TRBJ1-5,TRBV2,CASSSSISNQPQHF,TGTGCCAGCAGTTCCTCAATTAGCAATCAGCCCCAGCATTTT
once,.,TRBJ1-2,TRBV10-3,CAISERQGNGYTF,TGTGCCATCAGTGAACGGCAGGGGAATGGCTACACCTTC
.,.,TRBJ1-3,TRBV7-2,CASSFTNRRPGNTIYF,TGTGCCAGCAGCTTTACGAACAGGAGACCTGGAAACACCATATATTTT
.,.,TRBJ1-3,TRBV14,CASSQRHGAGNTIYF,TGTGCCAGCAGCCAACGACACGGAGCTGGAAACACCATATATTTT